The 24 T cell receptor beta chains presented below share a single source sample, sequenced in a study of technical replicates of blood from several donors. Using immunoSEQ multiplex PCR, the repertoire was profiled, and TCRdb retains in-frame clones only, with some absent. The table lists tens of thousands of clones, around 94% of them singletons, with more than 0.2% in the top ten. Sequenced sample: T cells isolated from PBMCs. These receptor sequences come from a human donor in good health.

The chain has TRBV15 and TRBJ2-7, with D unresolved. The V end was cut by 4 bases, the J end by 2 bases, with 12 bases between. The CDR3 is made up of 14 amino acids. Germline CDR1 is LNHNV and CDR2 is YYDKDF (reference sequence). CDR3 protein: CATSNVTLAYEQYF. Here the CDR3 DNA reads TGTGCCACCAGCAATGTGACACTGGCCTACGAGCAGTACTTC.

V gene TRBV25-1 combines with J gene TRBJ2-5, with D maybe TRBD2 (5 bases). The J call may not be correct, given that the DNA end is closer to TRBJ2-7. Germline CDR1 is MGHDK and CDR2 is SYGVNS. CDR3 length: 13 amino acids. As DNA, the CDR3 is TGTGCCAGCAGACTAGGGAACACCTACGAGCAGTACTTC. Its translation is CASRLGNTYEQYF.

The chain combines TRBV27 with TRBJ2-1; tentatively, D is TRBD2 (5 bases). The germline V and J ends were trimmed by 1 base and 4 bases, with 11 bases remaining between them. Germline loops: CDR1 MNHEY, CDR2 SMNVEV (reference sequence). This CDR3 region has 15 residues. CDR3 loop: CASSLFSGYYNEQFF. The DNA of the CDR3 is TGTGCCAGCAGTTTATTCAGCGGTTATTACAATGAGCAGTTCTTC.

This clone was observed a single time. The chain recombines TRBV6-1 with TRBJ1-5; D is perhaps TRBD1 (5 bases). Germline V gene lookup returns CDR1 MNHNS and CDR2 SASEGT. The CDR3 contains 13 residues. V shed 6 bases and J shed 11 bases, with 17 bases lying between them. The CDR3 loop is CASSPTLSGTQHF. As DNA, the CDR3 is TGTGCCAGCAGCCCCACCCTATCAGGGACCCAGCATTTT.

The chain employs TRBV18 and TRBJ1-1; D not certain. The V and J ends lost 3 bases and 1 base respectively, with 12 bases between them. The CDR3 is 15 amino acids. Per the germline V gene, CDR1 is KGHSH and CDR2 is LQKENI. The CDR3 DNA follows: TGTGCCAGCTCACCGCGGGAGGGCGAGAACACTGAAGCTTTCTTT. This sequence encodes CASSPREGENTEAFF.

The chain joins TRBV7-9 to TRBJ1-5; 9 nucleotides agree with TRBD1. The V and J ends lost 3 bases and 5 bases, in that order; junction bases with no gene match: 2. This CDR3 is 14 amino acids long. The V gene's germline CDR1 is SEHNR and CDR2 FQNEAQ (reference sequence). DNA for the CDR3: TGTGCCAGCAGCTTCGGGACAGGGTATCAGCCCCAGCATTTT. The encoded protein is CASSFGTGYQPQHF. The full variable domain, its missing parts supplied by reference TRBV7-9 and TRBJ1-5, is DTGVSQNPRHKITKRGQNVTFRCDPISEHNRLYWYRQTLGQGPEFLTYFQNEAQLEKSRLLSDRFSAERPKGSFSTLEIQRTEQGDSAMYLCASSFGTGYQPQHFGDGTRLSIL.

The chain links TRBV6-6 to TRBJ1-2; 7 bases match TRBD1. Germline V gene sequence: CDR1 MNHNY, CDR2 SVGAGI (reference sequence). CDR3 size: 14 residues. Trimming took 2 bases from V and 1 from J; bases not matched to a gene: 1. CDR3 nucleotides: TGTGCCAGCAGTTACCGGGACAGTAACTATGGCTACACCTTC. Translating it yields CASSYRDSNYGYTF.

The chain couples TRBV28 to TRBJ2-7; 11 bases align to TRBD2. CDR3 length equals 16 residues. Germline V gene sequence: CDR1 MDHEN, CDR2 SYDVKM. Trimming cost V 3 bases and J 1 base; bases outside gene matches: 5. The CDR3 loop is CASSLSTSGTSYEQYF. The CDR3 bases are TGTGCCAGCAGTTTGTCGACTAGCGGGACGTCCTACGAGCAGTACTTC.

This chain connects TRBV6-5 to TRBJ2-7; D call uncertain. This CDR3 contains 14 residues. Germline V gene lookup returns CDR1 MNHEY and CDR2 SVGAGI. Trimming pared 2 bases from V and 6 bases from J, leaving 14 bases between. The CDR3 protein is CASSYEQFQSEQYF. CDR3 in DNA: TGTGCCAGCAGTTACGAACAGTTTCAGTCCGAGCAGTACTTC.

The CDR3 nucleotides read TGCGCCAGCAGTGACTACGGACAGGGAGGCTATCAGCCCCAGCATTTT. Its translation is CASSDYGQGGYQPQHF. The V gene is TRBV10-2, the J gene TRBJ1-5; 8 bases line up with TRBD1. Germline V gene lookup returns CDR1 WSHSY and CDR2 SAAADI. CDR3 length: 16 residues. V was pared by 3 bases and J by 5 bases, with 9 bases of the junction left unmatched.

This clone showed up just once. This rearrangement joins TRBV2 to TRBJ2-5, with a weak D call TRBD1 (5 bases). CDR3 length equals 12 residues. V lost 6 bases and J 2 bases, leaving 7 bases between the germline ends. CDR1 and CDR2 (germline): SNHLY, FYNNEI. The CDR3 protein is CASSRQQETQYF. CDR3 nucleotides: TGTGCCAGCAGCAGACAGCAAGAGACCCAGTACTTC.

The chain has TRBV10-3 and TRBJ2-7, with D unresolved. CDR1 ENHRY and CDR2 SYGVKD come from the germline V gene. V lost 1 base and J lost 3, with 4 bases in between. The CDR3 extends over 12 amino acids. The CDR3 DNA is TGTGCCATCAGTGAGTTTCTCTACGAGCAGTACTTC. The encoded protein is CAISEFLYEQYF.

The CDR3: CASSNRPTSAYNEQFF. The CDR3 nucleotides read TGTGCCAGCAGTAATAGGCCAACTAGCGCCTACAATGAGCAGTTCTTC. The chain combines TRBV7-2 with TRBJ2-1; 7 bases line up with TRBD2. Trimming cost V 6 bases and J 2 bases; bases outside gene matches: 10. CDR3 length equals 16 residues. CDR1 is SGHTA, CDR2 FQGNSA, per germline.

The chain recombines TRBV7-9 with TRBJ1-2; 12 nucleotides line up with TRBD1. CDR1 SEHNR and CDR2 FQNEAQ come from the germline V gene (reference sequence). J gave up 7 bases and V 5 bases, and 11 bases lay outside the gene matches. The CDR3 sequence is 16 residues long. The CDR3 coding sequence is TGTGCCAGCAGCCTCAACCGGGACAGGGGGCGCGGTGGCTACACCTTC. Translation: CASSLNRDRGRGGYTF. The full variable domain, completed using reference TRBV7-9 and TRBJ1-2, is DTGVSQNPRHKITKRGQNVTFRCDPISEHNRLYWYRQTLGQGPEFLTYFQNEAQLEKSRLLSDRFSAERPKGSFSTLEIQRTEQGDSAMYLCASSLNRDRGRGGYTFGSGTRLTVV.

V is TRBV5-8 and J is TRBJ2-4; D is possibly TRBD1 (5 bases). The germline V gene encodes CDR1 SGHTS and CDR2 YDEGEE. V lost 2 bases and J lost 8, with 14 bases in between. The CDR3 is 14 amino acids. CDR3 sequence (DNA): TGTGCCAGCAGCTTCGGACAAGGAGAACACATTCAGTACTTC. Translation: CASSFGQGEHIQYF.

The chain joins TRBV19 to TRBJ2-7, with D maybe TRBD2 (7 bases). CDR1 is LNHDA, CDR2 SQIVND, per germline (reference sequence). The V gene lost 5 bases and the J gene lost 5 bases, with 13 bases spanning the gap. This CDR3 spans 13 amino acids. The CDR3 sequence is CASSGGAIHEQYF. DNA for the CDR3: TGTGCCAGTAGTGGGGGGGCGATACACGAGCAGTACTTC. The variable domain in full, with the rest retrieved from reference TRBV19 and TRBJ2-7, is DGGITQSPKYLFRKEGQNVTLSCEQNLNHDAMYWYRQDPGQGLRLIYYSQIVNDFQKGDIAEGYSVSREKKESFPLTVTSAQKNPTAFYLCASSGGAIHEQYFGPGTRLTVT.

The chain has TRBV27 and TRBJ2-7; 8 bases are shared with TRBD2. Trimming took 6 bases from V and 6 from J; bases not matched to a gene: 7. This CDR3 has 13 amino acids. Germline loops: CDR1 MNHEY, CDR2 SMNVEV (reference sequence). CDR3: CASRPGLGVEQYF. The DNA of the CDR3 is TGTGCCAGCAGACCGGGACTAGGCGTCGAGCAGTACTTC.

In the case of this clone: Relative to the germline gene, one junction end is altered; a read error may explain this. CDR3 region: CASSNSERGGREQYF. CDR3 DNA: TGTGCCAGCAGTAACTCAGAGCGGGGGGGGCGCGAGCAGTACTTC. J is TRBJ2-7 and V is TRBV6-5, with 10 bases lining up with TRBD2. The CDR3 sequence is 15 residues long. CDR1 and CDR2 from the germline V gene are MNHEY and SVGAGI.

The genes are TRBV7-9 and TRBJ1-5; perhaps TRBD1 as D (6 bases). V was pared by 5 bases and J by 6 bases, with 11 bases between. The CDR3 totals 13 residues. From germline, CDR1 is SEHNR and CDR2 FQNEAQ (reference sequence). Here the CDR3 reads CASSGGGRQPQHF. CDR3 sequence (DNA): TGTGCCAGCAGCGGGGGGGGGCGTCAGCCCCAGCATTTT. Combining the CDR3 with reference TRBV7-9 and TRBJ1-5 gives the whole variable domain DTGVSQNPRHKITKRGQNVTFRCDPISEHNRLYWYRQTLGQGPEFLTYFQNEAQLEKSRLLSDRFSAERPKGSFSTLEIQRTEQGDSAMYLCASSGGGRQPQHFGDGTRLSIL.

A single count supports this clone. V and J are TRBV5-1 and TRBJ2-1, with D possibly matching TRBD2 (6 bases). Germline CDR1 SGHRS, CDR2 YFSETQ. V lost 7 bases and J lost 7, with 15 bases in between. The CDR3 has 13 residues. The CDR3 bases are TGCGCCAGCGGCAGACTAGTGGGTAATGAGCAGTTCTTC. Encoded protein: CASGRLVGNEQFF.

This chain joins TRBV19 and TRBJ2-1; tentatively, D is TRBD1 (5 bases). Germline values: CDR1 LNHDA, CDR2 SQIVND (reference sequence). This CDR3 is built from 16 residues. Trimming shortened V by 6 bases and J by 0 bases, and 15 bases separated the two germline ends. CDR3 bases: TGTGCCAGTAGGAAAGGGGCAGGAAGCTCCTACAATGAGCAGTTCTTC. Amino acids: CASRKGAGSSYNEQFF.

The chain recombines TRBV6-5 with TRBJ1-5, with D unclear. Germline values: CDR1 MNHEY, CDR2 SVGAGI. V was pared by 5 bases and J by 1 base, with 6 bases between. The CDR3 totals 13 residues. CDR3 nucleotides: TGTGCCAGCAGTACACAAAGCAATCAGCCCCAGCATTTT. Encoded protein: CASSTQSNQPQHF.

The V gene is TRBV30, the J gene TRBJ2-3, with a tentative D call TRBD1 (6 bases). The germline gives CDR1 GTSNPN, CDR2 SVGIG (reference sequence). This CDR3 contains 14 residues. V was trimmed by 7 bases and J by 2 bases, leaving 16 bases between them. CDR3 sequence reads: CAYTPRGITDTQYF. CDR3 nucleotide sequence: TGTGCCTACACCCCCAGGGGCATCACAGATACGCAGTATTTT.

This clone was counted once. The chain is built from TRBV7-9 and TRBJ1-1; D is possibly TRBD1 (5 bases). The CDR3 sequence is 12 residues long. Germline-derived CDR1 and CDR2 are SEHNR and FQNEAQ (reference sequence). V lost 7 bases to trimming and J lost 6 bases, with 12 bases between them. The CDR3 reads CASTLGGAEAFF. CDR3 nucleotide sequence: TGTGCCAGCACCCTGGGGGGGGCTGAAGCTTTCTTT. Complete variable domain (other parts from reference TRBV7-9 and TRBJ1-1): DTGVSQNPRHKITKRGQNVTFRCDPISEHNRLYWYRQTLGQGPEFLTYFQNEAQLEKSRLLSDRFSAERPKGSFSTLEIQRTEQGDSAMYLCASTLGGAEAFFGQGTRLTVV.